The source of this T cell receptor (beta chain) is a study of blood T cell repertoires in COVID-19. Overall study context: The samples span acute and convalescent COVID-19 from the United States, Italy and Spain. PBMCs, B-cell-depleted T cells, or T cells provided the cDNA or gDNA that made up the material.

The age range of participants was about 18 to 100 years, with residence in under 30 US areas. Two negative PCRs, clearance, or symptom resolution characterized the recovered Cohort 3 donors. Method: immunoSEQ multiplex PCR; TCRdb's copy keeps in-frame clones and lacks some. The table has around 150,000 clones, 75% to 90% seen once. Germline V gives CDR1 SGDLS, CDR2 YYNGEE. Trimming took off 0 bases at V and 3 bases at J, with 15 bases between the two ends. The CDR3 is 16 amino acids. This clonotype originated in a woman aged 60-75 years who had recovered from COVID-19. The sample consisted of PBMCs or T cells enriched from blood (not recorded which). The chain employs TRBV9 and TRBJ2-5; D is perhaps TRBD2 (6 bases). The chain's CDR3 is CASSVAAGSKEETQYF. CDR3 in DNA: TGTGCCAGCAGCGTAGCAGCGGGCTCGAAGGAAGAGACCCAGTACTTC. Full variable domain (rest looked up from reference TRBV9 and TRBJ2-5): DSGVTQTPKHLITATGQRVTLRCSPRSGDLSVYWYQQSLDQGLQFLIQYYNGEERAKGNILERFSAQQFPDLHSELNLSSLELGDSALYFCASSVAAGSKEETQYFGPGTRLLVL.